Listed below are T cell receptor beta chains from one sample, sequenced in a study of shared clonotypes between healthy human individuals. Produced via immunoSEQ multiplex PCR; TCRdb's table is partial and in-frame only. The sample lists 330,000 or so clones; more than 60% were seen once. The source material was memory CD4+ T cells sorted from blood. The receptor source for this set is a man between 25 and 39 years old in good health. The CDR3 runs from the conserved cysteine through the conserved F or W. The D gene is left open where the match is weak. Clone size, where shown, is once, few, many, or a class for clones that have expanded.

>TRBD1|TRBJ2-7|.|TRBV7-9
CASSLGQGDEQYF
TGTGCCAGCAGCTTAGGACAGGGAGACGAGCAGTACTTC
>TRBD2|TRBJ2-1|.|TRBV7-9
CASSLALAGSYNEQFF
TGTGCCAGCAGCTTAGCCCTAGCGGGGTCTTACAATGAGCAGTTCTTC
>TRBD1|TRBJ2-7|few|TRBV5-1
CASGETGGYEQYF
TGCGCCAGCGGCGAGACAGGGGGCTACGAGCAGTACTTC
>.|TRBJ1-1|.|TRBV2
CASRLQGNTEAFF
TGTGCCAGCAGGTTACAGGGTAACACTGAAGCTTTCTTT
>TRBD2|TRBJ2-4|.|TRBV10-1
CASRDHLAGGHIQYF
TGCGCCAGCAGGGACCATCTAGCGGGAGGCCACATTCAGTACTTC
>.|TRBJ1-3|few|TRBV7-9
CASSEVGPWDTIYF
TGTGCCAGTTCCGAAGTGGGACCCTGGGACACCATATATTTT
>.|TRBJ2-7|.|TRBV19
CASSSPTGTAREIYEQYF
TGTGCCAGTAGTTCCCCGACAGGGACGGCCCGGGAGATCTACGAGCAGTACTTC
>.|TRBJ1-3|once|TRBV6-5
CASSWGFGLSGNTIYF
TGTGCCAGCAGTTGGGGTTTCGGACTCTCTGGAAACACCATATATTTT
>TRBD2|TRBJ2-1|few|TRBV5-4
CASSPLAGGYNEQFF
TGTGCCAGCAGCCCGCTAGCGGGAGGCTACAATGAGCAGTTCTTC
>TRBD1|TRBJ2-7|few|TRBV19
CASTKGQYYEQYF
TGTGCCAGTACTAAGGGACAGTACTACGAGCAGTACTTC
>.|TRBJ2-3|.|TRBV5-1
CASSLRGLGTDTQYF
TGCGCCAGCAGCTTGAGGGGATTGGGCACAGATACGCAGTATTTT
>TRBD2|TRBJ2-3|.|TRBV30
CAAGVRTQYF
TGTGCCGCGGGGGTGAGGACGCAGTATTTT
>.|TRBJ1-3|.|TRBV18
CASSPRGQRASGNTIYF
TGTGCCAGCTCACCCCGCGGACAGCGAGCCTCTGGAAACACCATATATTTT
>.|TRBJ1-2|.|TRBV7-2
CASSLSGGGRYSYTF
TGTGCCAGCAGCTTATCCGGGGGAGGGAGGTATAGCTACACCTTC
>.|TRBJ2-3|once|TRBV28
CASNEGKVDTQYF
TGTGCCAGCAATGAGGGGAAGGTGGATACGCAGTATTTT
>.|TRBJ2-3|.|TRBV15
CATSNQQGLADTQYF
TGTGCCACCAGCAACCAACAGGGTTTGGCAGATACGCAGTATTTT
>.|TRBJ2-7|few|TRBV6-8
CASSYHEQYF
TGTGCCAGCAGTTACCACGAGCAGTACTTC
>.|TRBJ2-2|.|TRBV10-1
CASSARDGELFF
TGCGCCAGCAGCGCTCGAGACGGGGAGCTGTTTTTT
>TRBD1|TRBJ2-3|.|TRBV7-8
CASSFDRGADTQYF
TGTGCCAGCAGCTTTGACAGGGGCGCAGATACGCAGTATTTT
>.|TRBJ1-2|.|TRBV2
CASSALFYGYTF
TGTGCCAGCAGTGCGCTCTTCTATGGCTACACCTTC
>TRBD2|TRBJ2-3|.|TRBV10-3
CAARVGGTTDTQYF
TGTGCCGCTCGTGTCGGGGGGACGACAGATACGCAGTATTTT
>TRBD1|TRBJ2-1|.|TRBV11-2
CASSTQQGLPTNEQFF
TGTGCCAGCAGCACGCAACAGGGGCTTCCTACCAATGAGCAGTTCTTC
>.|TRBJ1-2|.|TRBV6-5
CASSYSIKGDGYTF
TGTGCCAGCAGTTACTCGATTAAGGGTGACGGCTACACCTTC
>.|TRBJ1-5|.|TRBV6-6
CASTIRGRQPQHF
TGTGCCAGCACCATAAGGGGTCGCCAGCCCCAGCATTTT
>.|TRBJ1-4|few|TRBV28
CASSLSTAPTNEKLFF
TGTGCCAGCAGTTTATCGACAGCCCCAACTAATGAAAAACTGTTTTTT
>.|TRBJ1-4|.|TRBV11-2
CASSSPTGLEKLFF
TGTGCCAGCAGCTCGCCCACGGGGCTAGAAAAACTGTTTTTT
>.|TRBJ2-5|.|TRBV10-1
CASSETGATQYF
TGCGCCAGCAGTGAGACCGGAGCGACCCAGTACTTC
>.|TRBJ2-3|.|TRBV18
CASATTDTQYF
TGTGCCAGCGCCACCACAGATACGCAGTATTTT
>.|TRBJ1-1|.|TRBV28
CASDGAPNTEAFF
TGTGCCAGCGATGGGGCTCCGAACACTGAAGCTTTCTTT
>.|TRBJ2-7|many|TRBV6-1
CASSVILLSDYEQYF
TGTGCCAGCAGTGTAATCCTCCTTTCGGATTACGAGCAGTACTTC
>TRBD1|TRBJ2-5|.|TRBV7-3
CASSFGQGETQYF
TGTGCCAGCAGCTTTGGACAGGGGGAGACCCAGTACTTC
>TRBD1|TRBJ1-4|.|TRBV4-3
CASSPWTGGVEKLFF
TGCGCCAGCAGCCCCTGGACAGGGGGCGTTGAAAAACTGTTTTTT
>TRBD1|TRBJ2-2|.|TRBV10-1
CASGQGFGNTGELFF
TGCGCCAGCGGACAGGGCTTTGGAAACACCGGGGAGCTGTTTTTT
>TRBD2|TRBJ2-1|.|TRBV10-3
CAIRKRESYNEQFF
TGTGCCATCAGGAAGCGGGAGTCCTACAATGAGCAGTTCTTC
>TRBD1|TRBJ1-5|.|TRBV28
CASSRASHRGWGNQPQHF
TGTGCCAGCAGCCGGGCCTCCCACAGGGGATGGGGCAATCAGCCCCAGCATTTT
>.|TRBJ1-1|.|TRBV5-6
CASSLSGVRAFF
TGTGCCAGCAGCTTGTCGGGGGTCAGAGCTTTCTTT
>.|TRBJ2-5|.|TRBV6-1
CASSRTSRAETQYF
TGTGCCAGCAGTCGGACTTCCAGGGCGGAGACCCAGTACTTC
>.|TRBJ2-3|.|TRBV2
CASSVPGSDTQYF
TGTGCCAGCAGTGTGCCCGGATCGGATACGCAGTATTTT
>TRBD2|TRBJ2-4|few|TRBV5-8
CASSFILAGSTSQKYIQYF
TGTGCCAGCAGCTTTATCCTAGCGGGATCTACTAGCCAAAAATACATTCAGTACTTC